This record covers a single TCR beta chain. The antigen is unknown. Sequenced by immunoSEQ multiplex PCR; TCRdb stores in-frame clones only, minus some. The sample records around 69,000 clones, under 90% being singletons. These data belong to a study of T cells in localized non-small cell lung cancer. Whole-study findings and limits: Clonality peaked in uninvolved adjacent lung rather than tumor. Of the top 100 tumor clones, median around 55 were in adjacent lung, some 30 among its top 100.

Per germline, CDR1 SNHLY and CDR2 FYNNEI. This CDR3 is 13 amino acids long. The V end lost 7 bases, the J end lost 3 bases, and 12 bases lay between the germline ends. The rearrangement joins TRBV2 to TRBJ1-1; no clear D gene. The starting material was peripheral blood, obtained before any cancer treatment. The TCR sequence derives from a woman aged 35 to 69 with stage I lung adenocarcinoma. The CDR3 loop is CASNTVWDTEAFF. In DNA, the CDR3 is TGTGCCAGCAATACCGTTTGGGACACTGAAGCTTTCTTT. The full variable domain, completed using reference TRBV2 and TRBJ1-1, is EPEVTQTPSHQVTQMGQEVILRCVPISNHLYFYWYRQILGQKVEFLVSFYNNEISEKSEIFDDQFSVERPDGSNFTLKIRSTKLEDSAMYFCASNTVWDTEAFFGQGTRLTVV.